Below, 5 T cell receptor beta chains from the same sample are listed, as sequenced in a study of OX40 agonist ivuxolimab in advanced cancers. The table came from immunoSEQ multiplex PCR; TCRdb's copy has only in-frame clones and leaves some out. The sample lists 90,000 to 100,000 clones; 70% to 85% were seen once. Material: CD4+ or CD8+ T cells sorted from blood, obtained in a trial of the OX40 agonist ivuxolimab. The receptors stem from an adult with an advanced solid tumor such as melanoma, head and neck, liver or kidney cancer.

The chain combines TRBV18 with TRBJ1-6; D not resolved. The CDR3 length is 13 residues. V gave up 3 bases and J gave up 7 bases, with 7 bases separating them. Germline V gene sequence: CDR1 KGHSH, CDR2 LQKENI. This chain's CDR3 is CASSPRTNSPLHF. For the CDR3, the DNA is TGTGCCAGCTCACCTCGGACCAATTCACCCCTCCACTTT. The whole variable domain, filled in from reference TRBV18 and TRBJ1-6, reads NAGVMQNPRHLVRRRGQEARLRCSPMKGHSHVYWYRQLPEEGLKFMVYLQKENIIDESGMPKERFSAEFPKEGPSILRIQQVVRGDSAAYFCASSPRTNSPLHFGNGTRLTVT.

V is TRBV2 and J is TRBJ2-7; unclear D gene. This CDR3 is 13 amino acids long. Trimming removed 7 bases from V and 6 bases from J, with 16 bases in between. CDR1 is SNHLY and CDR2 is FYNNEI in the germline V gene. This CDR3 is CASKRSSLTEQYF. The CDR3 DNA follows: TGTGCCAGCAAGCGATCATCTCTCACCGAGCAGTACTTC.

This rearrangement joins TRBV28 to TRBJ2-5; D might be TRBD1 (6 bases). The CDR3 sequence is 14 residues long. Trimming cost V 3 bases and J 4 bases, with 12 bases left between them. Germline V lookup: CDR1 MDHEN, CDR2 SYDVKM. CDR3 sequence reads: CASSFVGGRETQYF. In DNA, the CDR3 is TGTGCCAGCAGTTTCGTTGGGGGCCGAGAGACCCAGTACTTC.

The gene calls are TRBV5-6 and TRBJ2-7; D not certain. Germline-derived CDR1 and CDR2 are SGHDT and YYEEEE. The CDR3 covers 16 residues. V lost 0 bases and J lost 0, with 13 bases in between. DNA of the CDR3: TGTGCCAGCAGCTTGGCTTGGTCAAGGGCCTCCTACGAGCAGTACTTC. Amino acid sequence: CASSLAWSRASYEQYF.

The chain has TRBV18 and TRBJ1-1; no firm D call. This CDR3 comprises 15 residues. In germline, CDR1 is KGHSH, CDR2 LQKENI. The V end was cut by 6 bases, the J end by 0 bases, with 14 bases between. The CDR3 protein is CASSQAASMNTEAFF. The CDR3 DNA is TGTGCCAGCTCTCAGGCGGCTAGTATGAACACTGAAGCTTTCTTT.